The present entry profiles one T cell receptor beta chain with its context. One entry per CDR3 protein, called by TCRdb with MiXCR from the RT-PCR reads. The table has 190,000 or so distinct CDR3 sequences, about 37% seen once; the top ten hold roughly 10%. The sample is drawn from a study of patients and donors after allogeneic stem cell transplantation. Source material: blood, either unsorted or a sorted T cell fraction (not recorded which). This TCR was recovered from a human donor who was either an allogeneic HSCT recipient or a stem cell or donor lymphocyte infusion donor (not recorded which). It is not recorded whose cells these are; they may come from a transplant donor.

The CDR3 is CSARPAGQVLNYGYTF. The DNA of the CDR3 is TGCAGTGCTAGACCTGCAGGACAGGTTCTTAACTATGGCTACACCTTC. V usage is TRBV20-1 and J usage is TRBJ1-2; 7 bases are a match to TRBD1. Losses at the gene ends were 2 bases for V and 1 base for J; bases not matched to a gene: 10. The CDR3 spans 16 residues. Looked up from germline, CDR1 is DFQATT and CDR2 is SNEGSKA (reference sequence).